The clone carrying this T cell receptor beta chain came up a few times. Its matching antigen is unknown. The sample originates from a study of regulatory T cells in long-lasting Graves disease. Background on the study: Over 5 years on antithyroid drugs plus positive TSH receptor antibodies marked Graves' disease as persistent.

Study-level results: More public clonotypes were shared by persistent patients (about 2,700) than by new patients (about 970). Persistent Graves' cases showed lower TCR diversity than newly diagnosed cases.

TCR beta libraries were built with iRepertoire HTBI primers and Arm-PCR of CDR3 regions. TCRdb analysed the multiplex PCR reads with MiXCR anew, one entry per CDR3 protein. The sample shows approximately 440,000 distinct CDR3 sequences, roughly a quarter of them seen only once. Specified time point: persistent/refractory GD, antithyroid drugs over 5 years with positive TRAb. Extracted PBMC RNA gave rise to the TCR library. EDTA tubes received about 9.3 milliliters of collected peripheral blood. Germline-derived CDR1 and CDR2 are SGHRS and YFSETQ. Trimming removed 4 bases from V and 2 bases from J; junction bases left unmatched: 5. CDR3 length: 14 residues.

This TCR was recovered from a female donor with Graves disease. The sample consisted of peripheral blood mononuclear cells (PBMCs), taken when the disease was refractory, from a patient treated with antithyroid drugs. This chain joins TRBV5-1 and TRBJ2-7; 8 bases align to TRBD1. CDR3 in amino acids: CASSERQGTYEQYF. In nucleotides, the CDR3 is TGCGCCAGCAGCGAAAGACAGGGGACCTACGAGCAGTACTTC.